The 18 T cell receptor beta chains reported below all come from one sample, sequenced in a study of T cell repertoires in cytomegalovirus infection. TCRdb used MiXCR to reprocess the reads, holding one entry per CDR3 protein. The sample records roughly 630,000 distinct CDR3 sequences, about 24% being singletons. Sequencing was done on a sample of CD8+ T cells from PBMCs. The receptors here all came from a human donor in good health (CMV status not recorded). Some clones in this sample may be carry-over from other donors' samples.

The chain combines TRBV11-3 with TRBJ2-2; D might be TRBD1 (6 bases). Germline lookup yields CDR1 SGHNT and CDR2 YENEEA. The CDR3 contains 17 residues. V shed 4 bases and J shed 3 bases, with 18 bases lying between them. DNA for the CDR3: TGTGCCAGCAGCTCCAGACAGATGGGGGCGGACACCGGGGAGCTGTTTTTT. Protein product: CASSSRQMGADTGELFF.

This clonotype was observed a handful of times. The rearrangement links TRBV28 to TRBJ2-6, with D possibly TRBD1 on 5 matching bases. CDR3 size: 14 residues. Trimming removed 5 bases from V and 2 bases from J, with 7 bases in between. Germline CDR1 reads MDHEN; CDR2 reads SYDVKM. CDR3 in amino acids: CASSPGTGANVLTF. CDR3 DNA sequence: TGTGCCAGCAGTCCAGGGACTGGGGCCAACGTCCTGACTTTC.

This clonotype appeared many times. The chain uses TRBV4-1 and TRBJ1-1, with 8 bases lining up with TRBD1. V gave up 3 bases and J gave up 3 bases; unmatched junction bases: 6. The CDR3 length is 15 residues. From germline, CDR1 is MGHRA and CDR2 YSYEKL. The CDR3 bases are TGCGCCAGCAGCCATGGACAGGGAGCGGACACTGAAGCTTTCTTT. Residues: CASSHGQGADTEAFF.

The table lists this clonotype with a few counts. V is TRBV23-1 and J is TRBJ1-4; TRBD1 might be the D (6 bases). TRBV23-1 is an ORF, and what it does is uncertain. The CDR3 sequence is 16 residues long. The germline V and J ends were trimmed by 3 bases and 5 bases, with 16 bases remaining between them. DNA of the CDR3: TGCGCCAGCAGTCATCCTGACGACAGGCCGAATGAAAAACTGTTTTTT. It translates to CASSHPDDRPNEKLFF.

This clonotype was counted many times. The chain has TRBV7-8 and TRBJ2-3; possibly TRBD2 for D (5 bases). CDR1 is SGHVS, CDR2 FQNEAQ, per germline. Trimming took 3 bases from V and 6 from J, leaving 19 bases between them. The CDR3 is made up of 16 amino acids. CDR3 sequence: CASSFLSGRLRDTQYF. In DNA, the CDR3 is TGTGCCAGCAGCTTCCTGAGCGGCAGGCTCCGGGATACGCAGTATTTT.

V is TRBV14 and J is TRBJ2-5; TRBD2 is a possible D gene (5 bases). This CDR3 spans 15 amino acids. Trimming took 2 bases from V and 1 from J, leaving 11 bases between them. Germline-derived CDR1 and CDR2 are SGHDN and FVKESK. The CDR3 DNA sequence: TGTGCCAGCAGCCAATGGGCTAGCCCCCAAGAGACCCAGTACTTC. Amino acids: CASSQWASPQETQYF.

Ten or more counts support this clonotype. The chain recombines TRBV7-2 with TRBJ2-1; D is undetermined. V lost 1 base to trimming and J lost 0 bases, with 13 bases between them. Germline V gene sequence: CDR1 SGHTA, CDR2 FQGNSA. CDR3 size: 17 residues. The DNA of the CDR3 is TGTGCCAGCAGCTTAGTGGTTACCCGCCTCTCCTACAATGAGCAGTTCTTC. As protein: CASSLVVTRLSYNEQFF.

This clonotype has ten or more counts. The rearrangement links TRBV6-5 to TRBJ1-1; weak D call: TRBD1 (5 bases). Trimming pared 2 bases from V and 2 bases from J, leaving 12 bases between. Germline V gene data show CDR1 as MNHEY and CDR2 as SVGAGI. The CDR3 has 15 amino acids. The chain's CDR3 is CASSYAQGVNTEAFF. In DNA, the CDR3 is TGTGCCAGCAGTTACGCCCAGGGTGTCAACACTGAAGCTTTCTTT.

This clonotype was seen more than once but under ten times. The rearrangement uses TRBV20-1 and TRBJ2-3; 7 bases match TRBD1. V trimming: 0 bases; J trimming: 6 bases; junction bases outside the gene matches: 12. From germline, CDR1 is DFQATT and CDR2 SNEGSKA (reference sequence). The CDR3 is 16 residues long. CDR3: CSARDFVQGDSDTQYF. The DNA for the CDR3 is TGCAGTGCTAGAGATTTCGTCCAGGGGGATTCGGATACGCAGTATTTT.

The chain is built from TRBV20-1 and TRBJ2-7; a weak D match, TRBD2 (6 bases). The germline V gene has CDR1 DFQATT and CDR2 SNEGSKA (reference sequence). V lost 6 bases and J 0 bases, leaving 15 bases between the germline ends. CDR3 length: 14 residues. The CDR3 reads CSATDGGYSYEQYF. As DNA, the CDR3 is TGCAGTGCGACGGATGGGGGGTACTCCTACGAGCAGTACTTC.

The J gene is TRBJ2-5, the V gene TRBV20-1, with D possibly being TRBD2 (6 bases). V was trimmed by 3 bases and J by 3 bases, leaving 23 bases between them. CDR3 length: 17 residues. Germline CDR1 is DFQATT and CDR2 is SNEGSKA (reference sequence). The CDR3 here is CSASQRRGPPGKETQYF. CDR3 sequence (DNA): TGCAGTGCTAGCCAGCGGAGGGGACCGCCAGGGAAAGAGACCCAGTACTTC.

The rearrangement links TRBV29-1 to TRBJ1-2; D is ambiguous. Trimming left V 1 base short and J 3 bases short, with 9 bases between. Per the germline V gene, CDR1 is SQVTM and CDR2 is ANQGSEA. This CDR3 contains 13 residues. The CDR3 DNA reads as TGCAGCGTTGAAGTCGACACCTACTATGGCTACACCTTC. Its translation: CSVEVDTYYGYTF.

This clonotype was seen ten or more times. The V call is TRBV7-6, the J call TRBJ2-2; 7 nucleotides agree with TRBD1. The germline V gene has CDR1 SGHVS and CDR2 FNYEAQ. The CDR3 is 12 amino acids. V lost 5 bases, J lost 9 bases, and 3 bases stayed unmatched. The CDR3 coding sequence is TGTGCCAGCAGCCCGACAGGGTGGGAGCTGTTTTTT. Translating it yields CASSPTGWELFF.

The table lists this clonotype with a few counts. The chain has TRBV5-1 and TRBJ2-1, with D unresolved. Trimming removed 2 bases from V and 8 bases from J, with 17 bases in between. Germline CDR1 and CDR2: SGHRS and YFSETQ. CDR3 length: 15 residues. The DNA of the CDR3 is TGCGCCAGCAGCTTTCGGCTAGTGGCCTGGGATGAGCAGTTCTTC. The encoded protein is CASSFRLVAWDEQFF.

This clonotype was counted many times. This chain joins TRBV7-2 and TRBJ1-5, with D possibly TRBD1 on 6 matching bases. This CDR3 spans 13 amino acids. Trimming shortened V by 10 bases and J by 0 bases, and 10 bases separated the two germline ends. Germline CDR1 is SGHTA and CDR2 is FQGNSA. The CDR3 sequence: CATGQFSNQPQHF. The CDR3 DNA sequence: TGTGCCACCGGACAGTTTAGCAATCAGCCCCAGCATTTT.

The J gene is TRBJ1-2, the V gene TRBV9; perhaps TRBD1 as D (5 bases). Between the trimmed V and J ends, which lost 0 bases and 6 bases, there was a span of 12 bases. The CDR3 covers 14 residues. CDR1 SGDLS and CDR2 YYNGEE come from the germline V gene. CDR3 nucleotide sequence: TGTGCCAGCAGCGTAGATCAGGGAATCAATGGCTACACCTTC. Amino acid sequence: CASSVDQGINGYTF.

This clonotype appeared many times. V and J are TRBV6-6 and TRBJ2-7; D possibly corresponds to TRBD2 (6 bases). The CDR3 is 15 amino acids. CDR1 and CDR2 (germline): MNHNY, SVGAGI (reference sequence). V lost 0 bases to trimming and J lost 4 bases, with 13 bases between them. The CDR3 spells CASSYSLSGGYEQYV. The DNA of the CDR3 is TGTGCCAGCAGTTACTCCTTGTCCGGGGGATACGAGCAGTACGTC.

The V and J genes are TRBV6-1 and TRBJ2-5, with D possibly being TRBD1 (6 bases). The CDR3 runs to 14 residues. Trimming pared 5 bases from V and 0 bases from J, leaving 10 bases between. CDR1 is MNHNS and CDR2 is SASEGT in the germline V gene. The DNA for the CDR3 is TGTGCCAGCAGTAAGCGGACAGACCAAGAGACCCAGTACTTC. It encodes CASSKRTDQETQYF.